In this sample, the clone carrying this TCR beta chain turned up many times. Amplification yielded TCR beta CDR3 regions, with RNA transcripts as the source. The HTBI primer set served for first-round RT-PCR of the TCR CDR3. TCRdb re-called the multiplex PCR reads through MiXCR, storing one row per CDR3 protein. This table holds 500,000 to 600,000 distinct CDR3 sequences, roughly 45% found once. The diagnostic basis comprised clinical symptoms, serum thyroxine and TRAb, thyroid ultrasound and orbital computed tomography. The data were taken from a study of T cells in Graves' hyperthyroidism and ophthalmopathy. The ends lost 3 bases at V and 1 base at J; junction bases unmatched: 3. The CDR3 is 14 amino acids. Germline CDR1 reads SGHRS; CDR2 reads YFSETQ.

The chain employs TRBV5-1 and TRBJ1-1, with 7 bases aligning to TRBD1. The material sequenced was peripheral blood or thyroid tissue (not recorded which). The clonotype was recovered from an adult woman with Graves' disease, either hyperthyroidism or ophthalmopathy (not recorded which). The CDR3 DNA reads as TGCGCCAGCAGCTCGTACAGGGGGAACACTGAAGCTTTCTTT. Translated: CASSSYRGNTEAFF.